The next 3 T cell receptor beta chains were all read from a single sample in a study of CD8 T cells in Susac syndrome. Reverse transcription of roughly 0.5 to 1 ug RNA was carried out with random hexamers. Each CDR3 protein is one row after TCRdb ran MiXCR on the immunoSEQ multiplex PCR reads. This repertoire shows 180,000 or so distinct CDR3 sequences, around 94% found once; its top ten account for roughly 0.15%. The specimen sequenced was CD4+ T cells from PBMCs. These receptor sequences come from a human donor in good health.

CDR3 sequence: CSAREADYNEQFF. The CDR3 region has the DNA TGCAGTGCTAGAGAGGCCGACTACAATGAGCAGTTCTTC. The chain links TRBV20-1 to TRBJ2-1; D not resolved. The CDR3 is 13 amino acids. V dropped 0 bases and J dropped 3 bases, with 6 bases sitting between them. CDR1 is DFQATT and CDR2 is SNEGSKA in the germline V gene (reference sequence).

The chain is built from TRBV27 and TRBJ1-5, with D uncertain. Deletions cut 5 bases from V and 2 bases from J, with 7 bases between. From germline, CDR1 is MNHEY and CDR2 SMNVEV (reference sequence). CDR3 length: 13 residues. This CDR3 is CASSIRRNQPQHF. In DNA, the CDR3 is TGTGCCAGCAGTATCAGACGCAATCAGCCCCAGCATTTT.

CDR3 nucleotide sequence: TGTGCCAGCAGACAGGTCCAAGAGACCCAGTACTTC. Translated: CASRQVQETQYF. V is TRBV28 and J is TRBJ2-5; maybe TRBD1 (5 bases). Trimming stripped 6 bases from V and 1 base from J, with 6 bases between. From germline, CDR1 is MDHEN and CDR2 SYDVKM. The CDR3 has 12 amino acids. Full variable domain (rest looked up from reference TRBV28 and TRBJ2-5): DVKVTQSSRYLVKRTGEKVFLECVQDMDHENMFWYRQDPGLGLRLIYFSYDVKMKEKGDIPEGYSVSREKKERFSLILESASTNQTSMYLCASRQVQETQYFGPGTRLLVL.